Listed below are T cell receptor beta chains from one sample, sequenced in a study of blood T cells in healthy people across ages. TCRdb used MiXCR to reprocess the 5' RACE reads, holding one entry per CDR3 protein. Of some 900,000 distinct CDR3 sequences detected, about 44% appear once; the ten largest clones hold around 15%. Sequencing was performed on blood. The receptors were sampled from a young man in good health. CDR3s include the opening cysteine and the closing phenylalanine or tryptophan. A D gene is named only where the DNA matches it firmly. A row's size may be missing; if present it is once, few, many or a size class.

V	J	size	D	CDR3	DNA
TRBV4-1	TRBJ2-3	few	.	CASSLEGRGGTDTQYF	TGCGCCAGCAGCCTCGAAGGGCGGGGAGGCACAGATACGCAGTATTTT
TRBV10-3	TRBJ2-5	.	TRBD1	CAIMGQAQETQYF	TGTGCCATCATGGGACAGGCTCAAGAGACCCAGTACTTC
TRBV12-3/TRBV12-4	TRBJ1-1	.	.	CASSLGGVSTEAFF	TGTGCCAGCAGTTTAGGCGGAGTGTCCACTGAAGCTTTCTTT
TRBV28	TRBJ2-4	few	.	CASSSPASRKNIQYF	TGTGCCAGCAGTTCCCCGGCGTCGCGGAAAAACATTCAGTACTTC
TRBV6-1	TRBJ2-3	.	TRBD2	CASSASAAGGADTQYF	TGTGCCAGCAGTGCGTCCGCGGCGGGGGGAGCAGATACGCAGTATTTT
TRBV28	TRBJ2-7	.	.	CASSFMGDIHEQYF	TGTGCCAGCAGTTTCATGGGGGACATCCACGAGCAGTACTTC
TRBV4-1	TRBJ1-6	.	TRBD1	CASSQGQGHNSPLHF	TGCGCCAGCAGCCAAGGACAGGGGCATAATTCACCCCTCCACTTT
TRBV13	TRBJ1-2	.	.	CASSLFASNYGYTF	TGTGCCAGCAGCTTATTTGCCAGCAACTATGGCTACACCTTC
TRBV3-1	TRBJ1-2	once	TRBD1	CASSQGGTVGYTF	TGTGCCAGCAGCCAAGGAGGGACAGTTGGCTACACCTTC
TRBV5-1	TRBJ2-3	.	.	CASSFTNQDTQYF	TGCGCCAGCAGCTTTACCAATCAGGATACGCAGTATTTT
TRBV5-1	TRBJ2-1	few	.	CASGLRDPDYNEQFF	TGCGCCAGCGGTCTCCGGGATCCAGACTACAATGAGCAGTTCTTC
TRBV3-1	TRBJ1-2	.	.	CASSQRTGSQEGYTF	TGTGCCAGCAGCCAACGGACCGGGTCGCAGGAGGGCTACACCTTC
TRBV6-5	TRBJ1-1	.	.	CASSYSGSRPNTEAFF	TGTGCCAGCAGTTACTCGGGTTCCAGGCCGAACACTGAAGCTTTCTTT
TRBV9	TRBJ2-5	few	.	CASSVGHQETQYF	TGTGCCAGCAGCGTAGGACACCAAGAGACCCAGTACTTC
TRBV20-1	TRBJ2-5	.	.	CSAHPPHRQETQYF	TGCAGTGCCCACCCCCCGCACCGCCAAGAGACCCAGTACTTC
TRBV11-2	TRBJ2-7	.	.	CASSLTPRDISYEQYF	TGTGCCAGCAGCTTAACCCCCAGGGACATTTCCTACGAGCAGTACTTC
TRBV5-1	TRBJ2-1	.	TRBD1	CASSSYPSGTDYNEQFF	TGCGCCAGCAGCTCTTACCCGTCCGGGACAGATTACAATGAGCAGTTCTTC
TRBV29-1	TRBJ2-7	.	.	CSAADNSYEQYF	TGCAGCGCTGCGGACAACTCCTACGAGCAGTACTTC
TRBV14	TRBJ2-2	few	TRBD1	CASSLHPLRGTPTGELFF	TGTGCCAGCAGCCTCCACCCTCTCAGGGGGACACCGACCGGGGAGCTGTTTTTT
TRBV11-3	TRBJ2-1	.	.	CASRPRGGTYNEQFF	TGTGCCAGCAGACCCAGGGGGGGAACCTACAATGAGCAGTTCTTC
TRBV2	TRBJ1-1	.	.	CASTAGRGTEAFF	TGTGCCAGCACCGCCGGTAGGGGCACTGAAGCTTTCTTT
TRBV5-5	TRBJ2-5	few	.	CASRSLVTPVGETQYF	TGTGCCAGCAGATCCCTAGTCACGCCGGTGGGAGAGACCCAGTACTTC
TRBV5-1	TRBJ1-5	few	.	CASSLEQGQMPHF	TGCGCCAGCAGCTTGGAACAGGGTCAGATGCCGCATTTT
TRBV27	TRBJ2-2	few	.	CASSSRQNTGELFF	TGTGCCAGCAGTTCTCGGCAGAACACCGGGGAGCTGTTTTTT
TRBV6-2/TRBV6-3	TRBJ2-6	many	.	CASRKSSGANVLTF	TGTGCCAGCAGGAAGAGCTCTGGGGCCAACGTCCTGACTTTC
TRBV24-1	TRBJ2-1	few	.	CATSDLRSGLTNEQFF	TGTGCCACCAGTGATTTAAGGTCGGGGCTAACCAATGAGCAGTTCTTC
TRBV27	TRBJ1-5	.	.	CASSSLAYREGNQPQHF	TGTGCCAGCAGTTCATTAGCCTACAGGGAGGGCAATCAGCCCCAGCATTTT
TRBV12-3/TRBV12-4	TRBJ2-5	.	TRBD2	CASSFSGARETQYF	TGTGCCAGCAGTTTTAGCGGGGCGAGGGAGACCCAGTACTTC
TRBV6-6	TRBJ1-1	.	.	CASSPGPNLEAFF	TGTGCCAGCAGCCCGGGGCCCAATTTGGAAGCTTTCTTT
TRBV6-6	TRBJ1-1	once	.	CASSDGQTPEAFF	TGTGCCAGCAGTGACGGGCAGACCCCTGAAGCTTTCTTT
TRBV7-6	TRBJ2-7	.	.	CASSLKENYEQYF	TGTGCCAGCAGCTTGAAGGAAAACTACGAGCAGTACTTC
TRBV10-3	TRBJ1-6	.	TRBD1	CAISESGTGGNSPLHF	TGTGCCATCAGTGAGTCGGGGACAGGGGGTAATTCACCCCTCCACTTT
TRBV10-2	TRBJ2-5	few	TRBD1	CASSRDRKTQYF	TGCGCCAGCAGCCGGGACAGAAAGACCCAGTACTTC
TRBV6-2/TRBV6-3	TRBJ2-3	.	TRBD2	CASSYGRTSGADTQYF	TGTGCCAGCAGTTACGGTCGGACTAGCGGGGCGGATACGCAGTATTTT
TRBV6-5	TRBJ2-7	many	.	CASSYSMSGSYEQYF	TGTGCCAGCAGTTACTCGATGTCAGGTTCCTACGAGCAGTACTTC
TRBV20-1	TRBJ2-3	many	TRBD1	CSARDATGVLVDTQYF	TGCAGTGCTAGAGATGCGACAGGGGTTTTGGTGGATACGCAGTATTTT